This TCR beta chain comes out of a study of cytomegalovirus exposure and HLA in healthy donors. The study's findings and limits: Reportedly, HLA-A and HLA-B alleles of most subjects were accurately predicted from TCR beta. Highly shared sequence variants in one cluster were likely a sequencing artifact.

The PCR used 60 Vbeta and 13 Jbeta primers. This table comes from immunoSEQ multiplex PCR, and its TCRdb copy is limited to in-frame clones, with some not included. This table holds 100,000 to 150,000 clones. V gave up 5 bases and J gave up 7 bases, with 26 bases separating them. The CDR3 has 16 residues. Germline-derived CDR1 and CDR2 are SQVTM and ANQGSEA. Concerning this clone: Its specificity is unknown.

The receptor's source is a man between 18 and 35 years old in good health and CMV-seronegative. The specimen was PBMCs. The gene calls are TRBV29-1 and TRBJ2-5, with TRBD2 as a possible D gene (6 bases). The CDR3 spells CSVNPGLRRAGGTQYF. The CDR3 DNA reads TGCAGCGTTAATCCGGGGTTGAGAAGGGCCGGGGGGACCCAGTACTTC. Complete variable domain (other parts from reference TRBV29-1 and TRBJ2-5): SAVISQKPSRDICQRGTSLTIQCQVDSQVTMMFWYRQQPGQSLTLIATANQGSEATYESGFVIDKFPISRPNLTFSTLTVSNMSPEDSSIYLCSVNPGLRRAGGTQYFGPGTRLLVL.